Sequencing of this T cell receptor (delta chain) was carried out in a study of γδ T cells in repeated Plasmodium falciparum infection (dated by TCRdb to about 2021). With regard to the full study: Malian children exposed to intense seasonal malaria transmission were enrolled in the natural-infection arm and compared with Australian children matched for age and gender. Malian gammadelta TCR repertoires were analysed cross-sectionally during no-transmission periods and were analysed longitudinally across acute febrile malaria episodes. Samples from controlled-infection subjects were taken at baseline, right before selected infections, and 21 days after each infection. The study looked at how repeated Plasmodium falciparum infection shapes the human gammadelta T cell repertoire, using both natural infection in Mali and controlled human malaria infection. Four controlled human malaria infections were administered to about five malaria-naive U.S. adults over around 630 days by bites from P. falciparum NF54-infected Anopheles stephensi mosquitoes. Beyond this particular receptor, the publication reports: The Malian cohort came from a small rural village of predominantly one ethnic group, limiting generalizability. The controlled-infection cohort was small, limiting analysis of inter-individual variability in gammadelta T cell responses.

The receptor library was made with multiplex PCR. TCRdb shows the sequencer as Illumina MiSeq. Every sorted gammadelta T cell sample had both its TCR gamma (TRG) and TCR delta (TRD) chains sequenced. Per the original workflow: Repertoire analyses included clonotype tree plots, accumulated frequency of the top 20 clonotypes, diversity index (DI) and D75 metrics. Clones were re-identified by TCRdb from the public reads with CATT, and rows with the same DNA were merged. The V and J calls come from TCRdb's annotation, not from the publication. Across this sample there are tens of thousands of delta-chain clones, with approximately 1.7% seen only once. The ten largest make up approximately 16% of the sample. This clone was seen a handful of times. No cognate antigen has been identified for it. The amino acid sequence in TCRdb belongs to a much larger clone and departs from this DNA's translation at residue 8, likely a sequencing read error; the sequence shown is translated from the DNA.

Material for sequencing was gamma-delta T cells from blood. This TCR was sampled from a pool of human donors (malaria-infected and uninfected, not separated).

The DNA reads as follows: TGTGCTCTTGGGGAACTGGATCTCGAGGATCCATTGGGGATCACCTTGTACTGGGGGATACTCCTTCATCTGTACACCGATAAACTCATCTTT. It translates as CALGELDLEDPLGITLYWGILLHLYTDKLIF. The chain couples TRDV1 to TRDJ1; TRDD3 agrees with 12 junctional bases. CDR1 and CDR2 were assigned from the germline V gene as TSWWSYY and QGS. The junction shows trimming of 0 bases on V and 0 bases on J, and the gene matches do not reach 44 bases of it. From cysteine to phenylalanine, the CDR3 is 31 amino acids long. Only the CDR3 DNA stays, 93 bases, in frame from base 1.